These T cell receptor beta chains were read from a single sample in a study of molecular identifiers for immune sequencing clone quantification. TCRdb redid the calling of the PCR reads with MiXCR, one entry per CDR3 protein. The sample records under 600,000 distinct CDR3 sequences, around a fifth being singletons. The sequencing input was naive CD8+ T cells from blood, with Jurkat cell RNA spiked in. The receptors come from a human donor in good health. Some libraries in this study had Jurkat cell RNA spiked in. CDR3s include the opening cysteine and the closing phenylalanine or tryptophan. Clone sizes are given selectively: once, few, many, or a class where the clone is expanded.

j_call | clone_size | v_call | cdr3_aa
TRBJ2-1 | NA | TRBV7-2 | CASSYPGFEQFF
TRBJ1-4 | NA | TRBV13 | CASSFGQKQNGKLSF
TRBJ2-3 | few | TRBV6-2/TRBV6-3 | CASSDPGDFTDTQYF
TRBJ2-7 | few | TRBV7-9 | CASSARQGYEQYF
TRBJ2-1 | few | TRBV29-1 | CSVGLPGQGTNEQFF
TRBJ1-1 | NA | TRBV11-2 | CASSLGLGAMNTEAFF
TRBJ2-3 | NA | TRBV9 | CASSVGATGVSDTQYF
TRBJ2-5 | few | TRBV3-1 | CASSQESQDAGNQETQYF
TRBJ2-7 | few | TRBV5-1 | CASSTGQGGDEQYF
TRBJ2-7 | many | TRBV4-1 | CASSHSSASTYEQYF
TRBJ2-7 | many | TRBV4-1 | CASSQGLLAYEQYF
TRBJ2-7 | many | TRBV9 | CASSAHGGRAYEQYF
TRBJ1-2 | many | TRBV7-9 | CASSLLNYGYTF
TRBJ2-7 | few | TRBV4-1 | CASSQEPGARSEQYF